A selection of T cell receptor beta chains follows, all from one sample in a study of blood T cell repertoires in COVID-19. Sequenced by immunoSEQ multiplex PCR; TCRdb stores in-frame clones only, minus some. The sample lists 400,000 to 500,000 clones, approximately 91% occurring once. Sequencing was done on a sample of PBMCs or T cells enriched from blood (not recorded which). These receptors were taken from a woman aged 18-29 years who had been exposed to COVID-19. Each CDR3 is given with its conserved first and last residue. D genes are given only for firm matches. Clone size is not always given. Where it is, it says once, few, many or a class for expanded clones.

V gene,clone size,J gene,D gene,CDR3 protein,CDR3 DNA
TRBV6-5,NA,TRBJ1-2,NA,CASSYGREGLGYGYTF,TGTGCCAGCAGTTACGGCAGGGAGGGCCTTGGCTATGGCTACACCTTC
TRBV4-1,NA,TRBJ1-5,NA,CASSQPSFHGGDQPQHF,TGCGCCAGCAGCCAACCGTCTTTCCACGGCGGGGATCAGCCCCAGCATTTT
TRBV5-5,NA,TRBJ1-2,NA,CASSLARGLYYGYTF,TGTGCCAGCAGCTTGGCCCGAGGTTTGTACTATGGCTACACCTTC
TRBV3-1/TRBV3-2,NA,TRBJ1-2,TRBD1,CASSLQTGPHTF,TGTGCCAGCAGCCTTCAGACAGGGCCCCACACCTTC
TRBV28,few,TRBJ2-7,NA,CASSLFLAFGETYEQYF,TGTGCCAGCAGTTTATTTCTTGCTTTTGGGGAGACCTACGAGCAGTACTTC
TRBV6-5,NA,TRBJ1-3,NA,CASLLRSGSGNTIYF,TGTGCCAGCTTATTAAGGTCGGGCTCTGGAAACACCATATATTTT
TRBV28,once,TRBJ1-2,TRBD1,CASSQGARGYDYTF,TGTGCCAGCAGCCAGGGGGCGCGGGGCTATGACTACACCTTC
TRBV4-1,NA,TRBJ1-4,NA,CASSQAKRTNEKLFF,TGCGCCAGCAGCCAGGCGAAGAGGACTAATGAAAAACTGTTTTTT
TRBV6-5,NA,TRBJ1-2,NA,CASSYDRTNYGYTF,TGTGCCAGCAGTTACGACAGAACTAACTATGGCTACACCTTC
TRBV5-1,many,TRBJ1-4,NA,CASSLAGTNEKLFF,TGCGCCAGCAGCTTGGCGGGTACTAATGAAAAACTGTTTTTT
TRBV3-1/TRBV3-2,NA,TRBJ2-5,NA,CASSQAAFGSGETQYF,TGTGCCAGCAGCCAAGCGGCCTTCGGGAGTGGCGAGACCCAGTACTTC
TRBV9,NA,TRBJ2-2,NA,CASSPWDTRGGELFF,TGTGCCAGCAGCCCCTGGGACACCCGAGGAGGGGAGCTGTTTTTT
TRBV18,NA,TRBJ1-3,TRBD1,CASSPNRGQSGNTIYF,TGTGCCAGCTCACCAAATAGGGGGCAGTCTGGAAACACCATATATTTT
TRBV10-3,NA,TRBJ1-1,TRBD1,CAIGSGTGGWLVDTEAFF,TGTGCCATCGGATCCGGGACAGGTGGTTGGTTGGTGGACACTGAAGCTTTCTTT
TRBV4-1,NA,TRBJ2-7,TRBD2,CASSQAPTSGGSYEQYF,TGCGCCAGCAGCCAAGCCCCCACTAGCGGGGGTTCCTACGAGCAGTACTTC
TRBV2,NA,TRBJ2-2,TRBD2,CASSGLAGATGELFF,TGTGCCAGCAGCGGTCTAGCGGGAGCGACCGGGGAGCTGTTTTTT
TRBV14,NA,TRBJ2-1,TRBD2,CASSLAGLNEQFF,TGTGCCAGCAGCCTAGCGGGCCTCAATGAGCAGTTCTTC
TRBV9,NA,TRBJ2-3,NA,CASSAPSGASTDTQYF,TGTGCCAGCAGCGCTCCAAGCGGAGCTAGCACAGATACGCAGTATTTT
TRBV12-3/TRBV12-4,NA,TRBJ1-1,NA,CASSFNGDTEAFF,TGTGCCAGCAGTTTTAACGGTGACACTGAAGCTTTCTTT
TRBV19,NA,TRBJ2-1,TRBD1,CASSITGGASAFPRGEQFF,TGTGCCAGTAGCATAACAGGGGGCGCGTCCGCTTTCCCTAGGGGTGAGCAGTTCTTC
TRBV6-5,NA,TRBJ1-1,NA,CASSYIRGSLYVEAFF,TGTGCCAGCAGTTACATCAGGGGAAGCCTCTATGTCGAAGCTTTCTTT
TRBV28,NA,TRBJ1-1,TRBD1,CASSADRAEAFF,TGTGCCAGCAGTGCCGACAGGGCTGAAGCTTTCTTT
TRBV6-5,NA,TRBJ1-2,TRBD1,CASTTRQGASYGYTF,TGTGCCAGCACTACCCGACAGGGGGCGAGCTATGGCTACACCTTC
TRBV10-3,once,TRBJ2-7,NA,CAISDQVAYEQYF,TGTGCCATCAGCGACCAGGTCGCCTACGAGCAGTACTTC
TRBV11-3,few,TRBJ2-6,TRBD1,CASSIGTGAGANVLTF,TGTGCCAGCAGCATCGGGACAGGCGCCGGGGCCAACGTCCTGACTTTC
TRBV10-3,NA,TRBJ1-6,TRBD1,CAISETGGLNSPLHF,TGTGCCATCAGTGAGACAGGGGGACTTAATTCACCCCTCCACTTT
TRBV4-1,NA,TRBJ2-3,NA,CASGRGATNTDTQYF,TGCGCCAGCGGCAGGGGGGCTACCAACACAGATACGCAGTATTTT
TRBV7-9,once,TRBJ2-3,TRBD1,CASPDRMQGAATDTQYF,TGTGCCAGCCCTGACCGAATGCAGGGGGCCGCGACAGATACGCAGTATTTT
TRBV18,NA,TRBJ2-2,NA,CASSPSGTGELFF,TGTGCCAGCTCACCAAGCGGCACCGGGGAGCTGTTTTTT
TRBV18,NA,TRBJ1-1,TRBD1,CASSGTGGAGEAFF,TGTGCCAGCTCAGGGACAGGGGGCGCTGGTGAAGCTTTCTTT
TRBV19,NA,TRBJ1-1,NA,CASSIGSEAFF,TGTGCCAGTTCCATTGGCTCTGAAGCTTTCTTT